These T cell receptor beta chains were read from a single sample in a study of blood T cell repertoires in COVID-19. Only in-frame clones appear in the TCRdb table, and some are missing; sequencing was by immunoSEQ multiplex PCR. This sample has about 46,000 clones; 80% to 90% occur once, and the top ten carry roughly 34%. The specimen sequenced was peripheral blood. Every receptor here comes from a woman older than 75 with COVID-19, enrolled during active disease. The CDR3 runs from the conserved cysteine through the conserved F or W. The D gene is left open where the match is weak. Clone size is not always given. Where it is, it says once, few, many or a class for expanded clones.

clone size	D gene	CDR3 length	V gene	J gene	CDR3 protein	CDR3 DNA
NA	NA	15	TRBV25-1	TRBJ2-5	CASSPAYPTGETQYF	TGTGCCAGCAGTCCGGCCTACCCCACGGGGGAGACCCAGTACTTC
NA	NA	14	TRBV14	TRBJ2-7	CASSQAGRSYEQYF	TGTGCCAGCAGCCAAGCGGGGAGGTCCTACGAGCAGTACTTC
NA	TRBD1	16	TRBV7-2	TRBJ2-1	CASSQFGTGGYNEQFF	TGTGCCAGCAGCCAGTTTGGGACAGGGGGATACAATGAGCAGTTCTTC
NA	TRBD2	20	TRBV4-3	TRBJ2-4	CASSQELGRETKRSKNIQYF	TGCGCCAGCAGCCAAGAATTGGGGCGGGAGACCAAAAGGTCCAAAAACATTCAGTACTTC
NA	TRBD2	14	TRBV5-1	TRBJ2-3	CASSQLAGADTQYF	TGCGCCAGCAGTCAGCTAGCGGGTGCGGATACGCAGTATTTT
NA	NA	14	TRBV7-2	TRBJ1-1	CASSLGRGDTEAFF	TGTGCCAGCAGCTTAGGCAGGGGAGACACTGAAGCTTTCTTT
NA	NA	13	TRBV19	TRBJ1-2	CASTPTGNYGYTF	TGTGCCAGTACCCCCACAGGCAACTATGGCTACACCTTC
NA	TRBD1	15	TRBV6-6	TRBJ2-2	CASSPGGMDTGELFF	TGTGCCAGCAGCCCAGGGGGTATGGACACCGGGGAGCTGTTTTTT
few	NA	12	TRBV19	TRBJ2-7	CASSSPGYEQYF	TGTGCCAGTAGCTCACCAGGGTACGAGCAGTACTTC
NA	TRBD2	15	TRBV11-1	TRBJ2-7	CASSRSGSDSYEQYF	TGTGCCAGCAGCCGCAGCGGGAGCGACTCCTACGAGCAGTACTTC
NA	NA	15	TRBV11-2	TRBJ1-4	CASSLGTGYVEKLFF	TGTGCCAGCAGCTTAGGTACAGGGTACGTTGAAAAACTGTTTTTT
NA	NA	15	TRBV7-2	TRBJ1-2	CASTPYTGGSYGYTF	TGTGCCAGCACACCGTACACAGGTGGTTCGTATGGCTACACCTTC
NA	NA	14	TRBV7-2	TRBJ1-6	CASSLVQLNSPLHF	TGTGCCAGCAGCTTAGTACAGTTGAATTCACCCCTCCACTTT
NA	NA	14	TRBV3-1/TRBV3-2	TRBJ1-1	CASSHQGLNTEAFF	TGTGCCAGCAGCCATCAGGGCTTGAACACTGAAGCTTTCTTT
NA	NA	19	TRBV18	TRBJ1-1	CASSPRARGAGPGTTEAFF	TGTGCCAGCTCACCACGGGCACGAGGGGCGGGACCTGGGACCACTGAAGCTTTCTTT
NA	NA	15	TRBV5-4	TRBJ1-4	CASSLDGATNEKLFF	TGTGCCAGCAGCCTTGACGGAGCAACTAATGAAAAACTGTTTTTT
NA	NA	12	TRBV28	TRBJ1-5	CASTVSNQPQHF	TGTGCCAGCACGGTAAGCAATCAGCCCCAGCATTTT
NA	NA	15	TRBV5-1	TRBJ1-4	CASSSNGGTNEKLFF	TGCGCCAGCAGCTCGAACGGCGGGACTAATGAAAAACTGTTTTTT
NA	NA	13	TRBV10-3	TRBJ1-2	CAIRTEVVGGYTF	TGTGCCATCAGGACGGAGGTTGTCGGTGGCTACACCTTC
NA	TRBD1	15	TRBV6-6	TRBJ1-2	CASSYPGQVNYGYTF	TGTGCCAGCAGTTACCCCGGACAGGTCAACTATGGCTACACCTTC
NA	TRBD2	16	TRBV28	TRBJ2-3	CASTRRGRGSTDTQYF	TGTGCCAGTACCCGTCGAGGGAGGGGCTCCACAGATACGCAGTATTTT
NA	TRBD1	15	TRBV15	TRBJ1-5	CATSRGDSGSEPQHF	TGTGCCACCAGCAGGGGGGACAGCGGGTCTGAGCCCCAGCATTTT
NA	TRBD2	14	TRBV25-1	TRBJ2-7	CASSVASGGYEQYF	TGTGCCAGCAGTGTCGCTAGCGGAGGATACGAGCAGTACTTC
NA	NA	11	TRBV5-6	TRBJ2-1	CASSLADEQFF	TGTGCCAGCAGCTTGGCCGATGAGCAGTTCTTC
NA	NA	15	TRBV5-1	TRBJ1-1	CASSLASVINTEAFF	TGCGCCAGCAGCTTGGCCTCGGTCATAAACACTGAAGCTTTCTTT
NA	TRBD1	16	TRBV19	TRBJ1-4	CASEPGTGPENEKLFF	TGTGCCAGTGAGCCCGGGACAGGGCCTGAAAATGAAAAACTGTTTTTT
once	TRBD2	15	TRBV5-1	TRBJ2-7	CASSLVTSGDYEQYF	TGCGCCAGCAGCTTGGTGACTAGCGGGGACTACGAGCAGTACTTC
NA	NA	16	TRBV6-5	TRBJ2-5	CASSYSIGSWQETQYF	TGTGCCAGCAGTTACTCGATAGGGAGTTGGCAAGAGACCCAGTACTTC
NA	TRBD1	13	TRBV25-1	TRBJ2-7	CASTGRGRYEQYF	TGTGCCAGCACGGGCAGGGGGCGCTACGAGCAGTACTTC
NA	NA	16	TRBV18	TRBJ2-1	CASSPQGPSSYNEQFF	TGTGCCAGCTCACCACAGGGGCCCAGCTCCTACAATGAGCAGTTCTTC
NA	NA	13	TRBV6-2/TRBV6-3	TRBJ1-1	CASSYGLYTEAFF	TGTGCCAGCAGTTACGGGCTTTACACTGAAGCTTTCTTT
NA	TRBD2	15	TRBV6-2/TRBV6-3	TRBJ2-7	CASSYSGGASYEQYF	TGTGCCAGCAGTTACAGCGGGGGCGCATCCTACGAGCAGTACTTC
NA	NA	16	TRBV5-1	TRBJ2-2	CASSLGGLAGTGELFF	TGCGCCAGCAGCCTCGGGGGATTAGCAGGCACCGGGGAGCTGTTTTTT
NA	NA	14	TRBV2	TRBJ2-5	CASSVENGRETQYF	TGTGCCAGCAGTGTCGAAAACGGGAGAGAGACCCAGTACTTC
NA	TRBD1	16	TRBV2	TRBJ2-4	CASRAPTGSAKNIQYF	TGTGCCAGCAGAGCCCCGACAGGGTCGGCCAAAAACATTCAGTACTTC
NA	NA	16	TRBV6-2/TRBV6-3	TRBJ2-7	CASSQPPGSGSYEQYF	TGTGCCAGCAGTCAGCCTCCCGGATCAGGGTCCTACGAGCAGTACTTC
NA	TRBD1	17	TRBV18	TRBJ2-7	CASSPLTGLGGRYEQYF	TGTGCCAGCTCACCACTTACCGGTCTAGGGGGCAGGTACGAGCAGTACTTC
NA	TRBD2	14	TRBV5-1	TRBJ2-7	CASSQGLAGVEQYF	TGCGCCAGCAGCCAGGGACTAGCGGGAGTTGAGCAGTACTTC